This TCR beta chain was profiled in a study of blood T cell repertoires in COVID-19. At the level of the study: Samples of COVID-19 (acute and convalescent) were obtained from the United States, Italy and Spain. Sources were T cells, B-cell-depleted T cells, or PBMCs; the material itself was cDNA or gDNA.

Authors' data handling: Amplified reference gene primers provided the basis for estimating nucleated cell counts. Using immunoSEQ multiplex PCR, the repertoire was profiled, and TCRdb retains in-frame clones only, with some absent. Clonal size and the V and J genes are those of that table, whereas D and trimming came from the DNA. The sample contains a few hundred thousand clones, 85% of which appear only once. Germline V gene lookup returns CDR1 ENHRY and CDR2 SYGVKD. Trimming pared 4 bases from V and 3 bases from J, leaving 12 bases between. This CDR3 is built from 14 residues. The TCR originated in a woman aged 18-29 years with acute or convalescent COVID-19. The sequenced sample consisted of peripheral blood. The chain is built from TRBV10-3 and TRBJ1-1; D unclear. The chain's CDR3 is CAISVGTADTEAFF. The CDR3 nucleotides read TGTGCCATCAGTGTGGGAACAGCGGACACTGAAGCTTTCTTT.